A single sample gave rise to the 18 T cell receptor beta chains below, sequenced in a study of beta chain features in type 1 diabetes. General study findings and limits: Within each of all four CD4+ subsets, Type 1 diabetes patients had TCRB CDR3s that were moderately but significantly shorter.

The antigens for these receptors are not known. Sequencing targeted expressed TCRB transcripts, as all isolated RNA had been reverse transcribed. Only in-frame clones appear in the TCRdb table, and some are missing; sequencing was by immunoSEQ multiplex PCR. Here the sample spans 160,000 or so clones, roughly 60% being singletons. Sample: naive CD4+ T cells from blood. The receptors derive from a man aged 25-45 years with type 1 diabetes.

The J gene is TRBJ2-1, the V gene TRBV7-9, with unresolved D. Per germline, CDR1 SEHNR and CDR2 FQNEAQ (reference sequence). V lost 4 bases and J 5 bases, leaving 18 bases between the germline ends. The CDR3 is 16 amino acids. The chain's CDR3 is CASSSPPWTPHNEQFF. CDR3 coding DNA: TGTGCCAGCAGCTCCCCCCCTTGGACCCCGCACAATGAGCAGTTCTTC.

The chain couples TRBV19 to TRBJ1-1, with D tentatively TRBD1 (6 bases). V lost 7 bases and J lost 0, with 21 bases in between. CDR3 length: 17 amino acids. From germline, CDR1 is LNHDA and CDR2 SQIVND (reference sequence). The CDR3 DNA sequence: TGTGCCAGTACTCCCCGTGTCGGGTGGGACATGAACACTGAAGCTTTCTTT. This sequence encodes CASTPRVGWDMNTEAFF.

The V call is TRBV10-3, the J call TRBJ2-1, with TRBD2 matching over 8 bases. The CDR3 length is 15 residues. Per germline, CDR1 ENHRY and CDR2 SYGVKD. The ends lost 6 bases at V and 4 bases at J; junction bases unmatched: 8. CDR3 DNA: TGTGCCATCAGACGGACTAGCCCAGATTACAATGAGCAGTTCTTC. Amino acids: CAIRRTSPDYNEQFF.

This clone occurred a few times. The chain couples TRBV10-3 to TRBJ1-6; D might be TRBD1 (5 bases). The germline V gene has CDR1 ENHRY and CDR2 SYGVKD. The CDR3 has 12 residues. V was shortened by 7 bases and J by 6 bases, with 7 bases between the two germline ends. CDR3 region: CAITGGNSPLHF. CDR3 in DNA: TGTGCCATCACCGGGGGTAATTCACCCCTCCACTTT.

This clone was seen a few times. The chain joins TRBV29-1 to TRBJ2-5; D not certain. Germline-derived CDR1 and CDR2 are SQVTM and ANQGSEA. The V gene lost 7 bases and the J gene lost 0 bases, with 9 bases spanning the gap. The CDR3 loop spans 12 amino acids. The CDR3 region is CSALGYQETQYF. In DNA, the CDR3 is TGCAGCGCCCTCGGGTACCAAGAGACCCAGTACTTC.

This clone was observed a few times. The chain combines TRBV29-1 with TRBJ2-2; D might be TRBD1 (5 bases). Trimming took 7 bases from V and 3 from J, leaving 9 bases between them. Germline CDR1 SQVTM, CDR2 ANQGSEA. This CDR3 has 12 amino acids. Here the CDR3 reads CSARRDTGELFF. The CDR3 DNA sequence: TGCAGCGCCCGCAGGGACACCGGGGAGCTGTTTTTT.

The CDR3 sequence: CASSPGDRSNQPQHF. CDR3 sequence (DNA): TGCGCCAGCAGTCCTGGGGACAGGTCAAATCAGCCCCAGCATTTT. The genes are TRBV23-1 and TRBJ1-5; TRBD1 aligns across 8 bases. TRBV23-1 is an ORF for which the function is uncertain. The CDR3 length is 15 residues. The ends lost 4 bases at V and 4 bases at J; junction bases unmatched: 6.

The chain carries TRBV30 and TRBJ2-5; tentatively, D is TRBD1 (6 bases). Looked up from germline, CDR1 is GTSNPN and CDR2 is SVGIG (reference sequence). There are 15 residues in the CDR3. The V gene lost 0 bases and the J gene lost 1 base, with 12 bases spanning the gap. The CDR3 DNA reads TGTGCCTGGAGTGTAGGTCAGGGGTCCCAAGAGACCCAGTACTTC. This encodes CAWSVGQGSQETQYF. The full variable domain, in which reference TRBV30 and TRBJ2-5 provide the parts outside the CDR3, is SQTIHQWPATLVQPVGSPLSLECTVEGTSNPNLYWYRQAAGRGLQLLFYSVGIGQISSEVPQNLSASRPQDRQFILSSKKLLLSDSGFYLCAWSVGQGSQETQYFGPGTRLLVL.

The chain has TRBV7-2 and TRBJ1-6; TRBD1 matches 7 bases. The CDR3 is 13 amino acids. Germline V CDR1 and CDR2: SGHTA, FQGNSA. V shed 7 bases, J shed 6 bases, and the junction held 3 bases outside the gene matches. This CDR3 reads CASIQGTNSPLHF. CDR3 nucleotides: TGTGCCAGCATACAGGGGACTAATTCACCCCTCCACTTT.

The rearrangement joins TRBV19 to TRBJ2-4; D may be TRBD1 (6 bases). CDR1 is LNHDA and CDR2 is SQIVND in the germline V gene (reference sequence). The CDR3 covers 11 residues. V was cut by 8 bases and J by 15 bases, with 17 bases left in between. The CDR3 region is CASGHTGTRYF. The CDR3 nucleotides are TGTGCCAGTGGACATACCGGGACAAGGTACTTC.

This clone was counted between two and nine times. This chain connects TRBV4-1 to TRBJ1-2; weak D call: TRBD1 (5 bases). CDR3 length: 14 residues. Germline assignment: CDR1 MGHRA and CDR2 YSYEKL. V was pared by 0 bases and J by 5 bases, with 10 bases between. The DNA for the CDR3 is TGCGCCAGCAGCCAAGATCAGGGCAGTTATGGCTACACCTTC. This sequence encodes CASSQDQGSYGYTF.

The CDR3, as DNA: TGTGCCTGGAGTTGGAAATCGAACACTGAAGCTTTCTTT. This sequence encodes CAWSWKSNTEAFF. The chain recombines TRBV30 with TRBJ1-1; D is unresolved. Between the trimmed V and J ends, which lost 2 bases and 1 base, there was a span of 8 bases. CDR3 length: 13 amino acids. Germline CDR1 and CDR2: GTSNPN and SVGIG (reference sequence). Full variable domain (missing parts from reference TRBV30 and TRBJ1-1): SQTIHQWPATLVQPVGSPLSLECTVEGTSNPNLYWYRQAAGRGLQLLFYSVGIGQISSEVPQNLSASRPQDRQFILSSKKLLLSDSGFYLCAWSWKSNTEAFFGQGTRLTVV.

This chain links TRBV2 with TRBJ2-3; D call uncertain. V was shortened by 6 bases and J by 3 bases, with 10 bases between the two germline ends. Germline V gene sequence: CDR1 SNHLY, CDR2 FYNNEI. CDR3 length: 13 residues. The DNA for the CDR3 is TGTGCCAGCAGGGACCTCAGGACAGATACGCAGTATTTT. The encoded protein is CASRDLRTDTQYF.

This sequence joins TRBV6-9 and TRBJ2-1; D unresolved. The germline CDR1 and CDR2 sequences are MNHGY and SVAAGI. The CDR3 totals 10 residues. V dropped 9 bases and J dropped 16 bases, with 16 bases sitting between them. The CDR3 coding sequence is TGTGCCAGGAATGGACGCCCGGCATTCTTC. It is translated as CARNGRPAFF.

This chain connects TRBV29-1 to TRBJ2-1, with TRBD1 matching 7 bases. Per germline, CDR1 SQVTM and CDR2 ANQGSEA. With V trimmed by 4 bases and J by 0 bases, 15 bases remained unmatched. The CDR3 is made up of 18 amino acids. The DNA of the CDR3 is TGCAGCGTTGGCCACGGATGGGCCGGGGACAGCTCCTACAATGAGCAGTTCTTC. Translating gives CSVGHGWAGDSSYNEQFF.

The gene calls are TRBV4-1 and TRBJ2-5, with no clear D. Trimming cost V 0 bases and J 5 bases, with 7 bases left between them. This CDR3 has 13 residues. Germline assignment: CDR1 MGHRA and CDR2 YSYEKL. The CDR3 DNA is TGCGCCAGCAGCCAAGAATGGTGGGAGACCCAGTACTTC. It translates to CASSQEWWETQYF.

This clone was recorded a few times. This chain uses TRBV14 with TRBJ2-3; D possibly uses TRBD1 or TRBD2 (5 bases each). This CDR3 region has 11 residues. Trimming took 5 bases from V and 11 from J, leaving 11 bases between them. Germline CDR1 SGHDN, CDR2 FVKESK. The CDR3 protein is CASSDGTWQYF. CDR3 nucleotides: TGTGCCAGCAGCGATGGGACGTGGCAGTATTTT. The full variable domain, its missing parts supplied by reference TRBV14 and TRBJ2-3, is EAGVTQFPSHSVIEKGQTVTLRCDPISGHDNLYWYRRVMGKEIKFLLHFVKESKQDESGMPNNRFLAERTGGTYSTLKVQPAELEDSGVYFCASSDGTWQYFGPGTRLTVL.

The chain couples TRBV9 to TRBJ2-3, with 9 bases that match TRBD2. J gave up 0 bases and V 3 bases, and 5 bases lay outside the gene matches. The CDR3 totals 16 residues. Germline CDR1 SGDLS, CDR2 YYNGEE. CDR3 sequence reads: CASSGSGGTSTDTQYF. CDR3 bases: TGTGCCAGCAGCGGAAGCGGGGGGACTAGCACAGATACGCAGTATTTT.